This TCR beta chain was identified in a study of T cells in women clearing cervical HPV infection. The CDR3 runs 15 residues. Per the germline V gene, CDR1 is MGHRA and CDR2 is YSYEKL. V gave up 5 bases and J gave up 2 bases; unmatched junction bases: 4. By frequency, this clone registers medium-sized. Read sequence stops 3 residues before the CDR3 end, and the germline J gene provides the missing end. immunoSEQ multiplex PCR used an average of roughly 1,300 ng genomic DNA. The data were produced by immunoSEQ multiplex PCR, yet TCRdb's version contains in-frame clones alone and is incomplete. The sample's table shows tens of thousands of clones.

This sequence joins TRBV4-1 and TRBJ2-2, with 8 bases aligning to TRBD2. Sequencing was done on a sample of blood buffy coat. The receptor was derived from a woman aged 18 to 75 with a cervical HPV16 infection that either progressed to CIN3+ or cleared (not recorded which). The CDR3: CASSYAGGNTGELFF. CDR3 DNA (partial): TGCGCCAGCAGCTACGCGGGAGGCAACACCGGGGAG.